The clone carrying this T cell receptor (beta chain) has only a few counts. Antigen specificity is unknown. Germline V gives CDR1 MNHEY, CDR2 SVGEGT. This CDR3 comprises 17 residues. V was pared by 7 bases and J by 0 bases, with 9 bases of the junction left unmatched. This sample was included in a study of T cells after yellow fever vaccination. Universal primer sites and UMIs were introduced during 5'RACE template-switching synthesis of TCR cDNA. TCRdb called the 5' RACE reads again in MiXCR, with one record for every CDR3 protein. Of about 160,000 distinct CDR3 sequences listed, almost 7% are singletons. General study results and limits: Faster peaking, at day 5 versus 15, marked a secondary response that was weaker. Booster samples showed a return of most primary-vaccination clones (under 98% CD4, approximately 88% CD8).

The receptor was isolated from a man between 18 and 29 years old who received the YFV17D yellow fever vaccine. The rearrangement uses TRBV6-2 or TRBV6-3 and TRBJ2-6, with 7 bases aligning to TRBD1. The sample consisted of CD4+ T cells sorted from PBMCs, taken 5 days after the first yellow fever vaccination. CDR3 in DNA: TGTGCCAGCACCTTGGACAGGATGTACTCTGGGGCCAACGTCCTGACTTTC. As protein: CASTLDRMYSGANVLTF.